The clone carrying this T cell receptor (beta chain) was recorded a few times. Its specificity is not known. Sequencing was performed with immunoSEQ multiplex PCR; in TCRdb, only in-frame clones are kept and a portion is missing. The profile shows 65,000 to 95,000 clones, around nine tenths of them singletons. This sample was included in a study of OX40 agonist ivuxolimab in advanced cancers. Overall study: Patients received ivuxolimab, an intravenous treatment, every 2 weeks at 0.01 to 10 mg/kg. Partial responses were observed in three patients, of whom one had hepatocellular carcinoma and two had cutaneous melanoma.

V shed 5 bases and J shed 6 bases, with 20 bases lying between them. There are 16 residues in the CDR3. Germline CDR1 is SGHRS and CDR2 is YFSETQ. General study results and limits: The study did not work out the antigen specificity of the expanded peripheral T cells. Fewer expanded clones were found on average in CD4+ than in CD8+ T cells.

The clonotype comes from an adult with an advanced solid tumor such as melanoma, head and neck, liver or kidney cancer. The gene calls are TRBV5-1 and TRBJ2-2; maybe TRBD1 (6 bases). The material sequenced was CD4+ or CD8+ T cells sorted from blood, taken in a trial of the OX40 agonist ivuxolimab. CDR3 sequence (DNA): TGCGCCAGCAGTGTGCAACCGCCAGGGGATCCCGGGGAGCTGTTTTTT. Its protein product is CASSVQPPGDPGELFF.